The entry below gives a single T cell receptor (beta chain) sequence along with its context. The entry originates in a study of blood T cell repertoires in COVID-19. Study summary: COVID-19 samples from acute and convalescent phases originated in the United States, Italy and Spain. From T cells, B-cell-depleted T cells, or PBMCs came the material, which was cDNA or gDNA.

The V end lost 2 bases, the J end lost 3 bases, and 8 bases lay between the germline ends. The germline CDR1 and CDR2 sequences are MNHEY and SVGEGT. CDR3 size: 14 residues. How the authors handled the data: The authors estimated nucleated cell counts from reference gene primer amplification. The protocol was immunoSEQ multiplex PCR, while the TCRdb copy is restricted to in-frame clones and leaves out a portion. That table furnishes V, J and clone size, whereas the DNA furnished D and trimming. Among 20,000 to 25,000 clones listed, about nine tenths were seen once. The TCR originated in a human donor in a cohort sampled during active COVID-19. The specimen sequenced was peripheral blood. The rearrangement joins TRBV6-2 or TRBV6-3 to TRBJ1-5; tentative D call: TRBD1 (5 bases). The CDR3 DNA reads as TGTGCCAGCAGTTACAGGGACTTCAATCAGCCCCAGCATTTT. This codes for CASSYRDFNQPQHF.